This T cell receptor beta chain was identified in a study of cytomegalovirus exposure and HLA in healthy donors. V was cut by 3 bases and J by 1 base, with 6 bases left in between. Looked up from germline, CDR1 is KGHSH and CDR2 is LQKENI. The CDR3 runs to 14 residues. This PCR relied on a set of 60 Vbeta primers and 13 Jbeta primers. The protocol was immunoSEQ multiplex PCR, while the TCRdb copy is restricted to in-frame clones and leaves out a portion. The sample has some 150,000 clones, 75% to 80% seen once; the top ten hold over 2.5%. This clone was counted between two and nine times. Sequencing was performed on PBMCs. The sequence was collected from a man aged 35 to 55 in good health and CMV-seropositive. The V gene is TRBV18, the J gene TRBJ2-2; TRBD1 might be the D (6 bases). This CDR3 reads CASSPGQNTGELFF. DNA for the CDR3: TGTGCCAGCTCACCGGGACAGAACACCGGGGAGCTGTTTTTT.